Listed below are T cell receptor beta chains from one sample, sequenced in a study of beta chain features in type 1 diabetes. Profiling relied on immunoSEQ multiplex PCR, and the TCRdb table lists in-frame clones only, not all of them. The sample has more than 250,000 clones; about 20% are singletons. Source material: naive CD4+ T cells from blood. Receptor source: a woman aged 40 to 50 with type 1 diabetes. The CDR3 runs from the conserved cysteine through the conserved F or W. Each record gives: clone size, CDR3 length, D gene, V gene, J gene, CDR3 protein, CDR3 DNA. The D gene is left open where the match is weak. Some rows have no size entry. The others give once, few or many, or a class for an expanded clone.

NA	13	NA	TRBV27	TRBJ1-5	CASRQQGDQPQHF	TGTGCCAGCAGGCAACAGGGAGACCAGCCCCAGCATTTT
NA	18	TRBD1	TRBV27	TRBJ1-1	CASSLVTRRDSVNTEAFF	TGTGCCAGCAGTCTAGTTACACGTCGGGACAGTGTGAACACTGAAGCTTTCTTT
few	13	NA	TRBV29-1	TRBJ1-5	CSVSRGGNQPQHF	TGCAGCGTTTCTAGGGGCGGCAATCAGCCCCAGCATTTT
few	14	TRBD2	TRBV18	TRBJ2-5	CASSPPSGRETQYF	TGTGCCAGCTCACCCCCCAGCGGGAGAGAGACCCAGTACTTC
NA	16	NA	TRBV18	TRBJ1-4	CASSPRSRATNEKLFF	TGTGCCAGCTCACCACGGAGTCGTGCAACTAATGAAAAACTGTTTTTT
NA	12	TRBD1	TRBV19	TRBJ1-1	CASKQGHTEAFF	TGTGCCAGTAAACAGGGGCACACTGAAGCTTTCTTT
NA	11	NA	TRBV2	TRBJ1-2	CASSENFGYTF	TGTGCCAGCAGTGAGAACTTTGGCTACACCTTC
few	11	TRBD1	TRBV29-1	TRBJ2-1	CSGGQGVEQFF	TGCAGCGGAGGACAGGGGGTTGAGCAGTTCTTC
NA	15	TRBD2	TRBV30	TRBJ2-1	CAWSVGTSGSDEQFF	TGTGCCTGGAGTGTTGGGACTAGCGGGAGCGATGAGCAGTTCTTC
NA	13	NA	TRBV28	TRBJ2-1	CASIEQNDREQFF	TGTGCCAGCATCGAACAGAACGACCGAGAGCAGTTCTTC
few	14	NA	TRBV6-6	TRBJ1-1	CASSYEKLNTEAFF	TGTGCCAGCAGTTACGAGAAGTTGAACACTGAAGCTTTCTTT
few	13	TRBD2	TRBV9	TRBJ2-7	CAAGRAGAKEQYF	TGTGCCGCGGGGCGAGCGGGAGCTAAAGAGCAGTACTTC
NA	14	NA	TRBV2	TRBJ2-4	CASIVIGGKNIQYF	TGTGCCAGCATTGTCATCGGGGGCAAAAACATTCAGTACTTC
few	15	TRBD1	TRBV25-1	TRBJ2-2	CASRENRGRHGELFF	TGTGCCAGCAGAGAAAACAGGGGGCGTCACGGGGAGCTGTTTTTT
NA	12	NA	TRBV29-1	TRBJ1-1	CSVGQGGTEAFF	TGCAGCGTTGGTCAGGGAGGCACTGAAGCTTTCTTT
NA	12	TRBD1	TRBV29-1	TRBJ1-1	CSVGQGNTEAFF	TGCAGCGTTGGACAGGGGAACACTGAAGCTTTCTTT
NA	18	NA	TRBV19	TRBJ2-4	CASSSTGDKKLAKNIQYF	TGTGCCAGTAGTTCGACAGGCGATAAAAAACTAGCCAAAAACATTCAGTACTTC
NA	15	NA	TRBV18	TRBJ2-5	CASSPGHVSQETQYF	TGTGCCAGCTCACCCGGACACGTTTCGCAAGAGACCCAGTACTTC
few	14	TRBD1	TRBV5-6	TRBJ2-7	CASSRGQGSHEQYF	TGTGCCAGCAGCCGGGGACAGGGCTCCCACGAGCAGTACTTC
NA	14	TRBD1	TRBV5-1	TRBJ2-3	CASSLGQGVDTQYF	TGCGCCAGCAGCTTGGGACAGGGAGTGGATACGCAGTATTTT
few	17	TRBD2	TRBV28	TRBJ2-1	CASHVGRTSGIRDEQFF	TGTGCCAGCCACGTTGGCCGGACTAGCGGAATAAGGGATGAGCAGTTCTTC
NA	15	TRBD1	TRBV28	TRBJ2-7	CASSVGGTGNNEQYF	TGTGCCAGCAGCGTAGGGGGGACAGGGAATAACGAGCAGTACTTC
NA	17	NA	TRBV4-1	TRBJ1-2	CASSQDRQSSFNYGYTF	TGCGCCAGCAGCCAAGATAGACAGTCATCATTTAACTATGGCTACACCTTC
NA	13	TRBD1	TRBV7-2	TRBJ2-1	CASRTTGYNEQFF	TGTGCCAGCAGAACGACAGGGTACAATGAGCAGTTCTTC